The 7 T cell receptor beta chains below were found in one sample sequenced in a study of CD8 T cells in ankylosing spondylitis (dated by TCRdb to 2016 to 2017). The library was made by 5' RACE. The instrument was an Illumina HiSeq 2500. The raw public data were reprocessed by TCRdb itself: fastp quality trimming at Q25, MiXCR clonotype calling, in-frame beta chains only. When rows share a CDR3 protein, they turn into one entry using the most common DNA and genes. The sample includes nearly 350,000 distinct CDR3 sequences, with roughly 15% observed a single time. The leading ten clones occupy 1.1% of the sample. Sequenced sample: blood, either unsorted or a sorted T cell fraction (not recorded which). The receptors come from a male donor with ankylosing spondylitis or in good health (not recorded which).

The CDR3 loop reads CASSPITSGANEQFF. CDR3 nucleotide sequence: TGTGCCAGCTCACCAATAACTAGCGGGGCTAATGAGCAGTTCTTC. The chain couples TRBV18 to TRBJ2-1, with TRBD2 matching over 10 bases. The CDR3 has 15 amino acids. With V trimmed by 2 bases and J by 7 bases, 5 bases remained unmatched. Germline V gene data show CDR1 as KGHSH and CDR2 as LQKENI.

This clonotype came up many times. The CDR3 spells CASSQRLGTDTQYF. CDR3 coding DNA: TGTGCCAGCAGCCAGAGGCTGGGCACAGATACGCAGTATTTT. The chain has TRBV3-1 and TRBJ2-3; D ambiguous. V lost 3 bases to trimming and J lost 1 base, with 8 bases between them. The CDR3 runs to 14 residues. The germline V gene has CDR1 LGHDT and CDR2 YNNKEL (reference sequence).

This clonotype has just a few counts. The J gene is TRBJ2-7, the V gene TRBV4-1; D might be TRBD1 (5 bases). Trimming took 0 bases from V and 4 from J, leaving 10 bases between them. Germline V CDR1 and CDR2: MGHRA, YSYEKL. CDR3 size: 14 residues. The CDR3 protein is CASSQDVRAYEQYF. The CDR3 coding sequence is TGCGCCAGCAGCCAAGATGTCAGGGCGTACGAGCAGTACTTC.

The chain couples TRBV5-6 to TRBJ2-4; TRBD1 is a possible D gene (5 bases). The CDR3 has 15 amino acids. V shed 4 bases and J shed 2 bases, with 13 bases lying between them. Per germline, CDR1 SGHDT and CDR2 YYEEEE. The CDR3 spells CASSPGLGPKNIQYF. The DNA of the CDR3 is TGTGCCAGCAGCCCCGGGCTGGGGCCCAAAAACATTCAGTACTTC.

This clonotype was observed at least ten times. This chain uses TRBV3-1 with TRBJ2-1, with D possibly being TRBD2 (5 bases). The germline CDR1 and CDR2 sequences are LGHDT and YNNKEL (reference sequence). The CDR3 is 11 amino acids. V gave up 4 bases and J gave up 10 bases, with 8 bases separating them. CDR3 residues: CASSRSGEQFF. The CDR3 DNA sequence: TGTGCCAGCAGCCGAAGCGGAGAGCAGTTCTTC.

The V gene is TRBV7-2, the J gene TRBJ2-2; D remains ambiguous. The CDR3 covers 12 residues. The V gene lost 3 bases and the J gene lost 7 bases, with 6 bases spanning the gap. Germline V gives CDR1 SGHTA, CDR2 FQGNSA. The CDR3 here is CASSFPYGELFF. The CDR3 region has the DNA TGTGCCAGCAGCTTCCCCTACGGGGAGCTGTTTTTT.

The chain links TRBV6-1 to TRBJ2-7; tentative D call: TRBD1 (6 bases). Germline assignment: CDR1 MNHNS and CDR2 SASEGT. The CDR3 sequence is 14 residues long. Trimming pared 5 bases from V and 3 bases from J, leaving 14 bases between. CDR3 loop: CASSPNRVIYEQYF. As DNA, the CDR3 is TGTGCCAGCAGTCCGAACAGGGTAATCTACGAGCAGTACTTC.